A single T cell receptor (beta chain) is shown here with its context. This sample was included in a study of control samples from healthy donors and cancer patients. Produced via immunoSEQ multiplex PCR; TCRdb's table is partial and in-frame only. The sample records more than 75,000 clones, about 79% being singletons. Germline V gives CDR1 SGHDT, CDR2 YYEEEE. V lost 0 bases to trimming and J lost 1 base, with 7 bases between them. There are 14 residues in the CDR3. The gene calls are TRBV5-6 and TRBJ1-1, with D uncertain. Sequencing was performed on blood. This TCR derives from a woman aged 25 to 45 in good health. CDR3: CASSLGHRNTEAFF. Here the CDR3 DNA reads TGTGCCAGCAGCTTGGGACACCGGAACACTGAAGCTTTCTTT.